The present TCR beta chain was sequenced within a study of blood T cell repertoires in COVID-19. Study background: Whether acute or convalescent, the COVID-19 samples came from the United States, Italy and Spain. From T cells, B-cell-depleted T cells, or PBMCs came the material, which was cDNA or gDNA.

The CDR3 has 14 residues. The trim removed 4 bases at V and 4 bases at J, leaving 4 bases unmatched. Germline-derived CDR1 and CDR2 are SNHLY and FYNNEI. Original processing methods: Scientists estimated how many nucleated cells there were by amplifying reference gene primers. TCRdb's table, derived via immunoSEQ multiplex PCR, lists solely in-frame clones and lacks some. D and trimming come from the DNA, and the V and J calls and clone size come from that table. Here the sample spans about 360,000 clones, more than 85% being singletons. The genes are TRBV2 and TRBJ1-2; 9 bases are shared with TRBD1. Sequencing input: peripheral blood. This clonotype was obtained from a human donor in a cohort sampled during active COVID-19. The CDR3 nucleotides read TGTGCCAGCAGTGTGGGACAGGGCCCCTATGGCTACACCTTC. Its protein product is CASSVGQGPYGYTF.